Presented here are 15 T cell receptor beta chains from one specimen sequenced in a study of T-cell memory formation after mild COVID-19. TCRdb ran MiXCR on the 5' RACE reads and lists one entry per CDR3 protein. The sample yields 250,000 to 300,000 distinct CDR3 sequences, about a sixth seen once. What was sequenced was PBMCs or a T cell subset sorted from them (not recorded which). The source of these receptors is a man aged 18 to 30 who had mild COVID-19 (a few samples of this study predate the infection). Cell type and time point are not known.

This clonotype was seen a few times. V gene TRBV20-1 combines with J gene TRBJ1-1, with no clear D. CDR3 size: 14 residues. Germline V gene data show CDR1 as DFQATT and CDR2 as SNEGSKA (reference sequence). V was pared by 4 bases and J by 1 base, with 13 bases between. In nucleotides, the CDR3 is TGCAGTGCTAATGTCTTAGGGAGGAACACTGAAGCTTTCTTT. Encoded protein: CSANVLGRNTEAFF.

This rearrangement joins TRBV20-1 to TRBJ1-1; D unresolved. Trimming removed 2 bases from V and 7 bases from J, with 8 bases in between. This CDR3 is 11 amino acids long. The germline gives CDR1 DFQATT, CDR2 SNEGSKA (reference sequence). The CDR3 sequence: CSARSFDEAFF. The CDR3, as DNA: TGCAGTGCTAGATCGTTTGATGAAGCTTTCTTT.

This sequence joins TRBV4-3 and TRBJ2-7; D uncertain. CDR1 is LGHNA, CDR2 YSLEER, per germline. Trimming left V 1 base short and J 6 bases short, with 13 bases between. The CDR3 covers 14 residues. Written as DNA, the CDR3 is TGCGCCAGCAGCCAAGCCCGTTTCGGATCCGAGCAGTACTTC. Protein sequence: CASSQARFGSEQYF.

This clonotype was detected a few times. This sequence joins TRBV12-3 or TRBV12-4 and TRBJ1-5; 8 bases agree with TRBD1. The CDR3 sequence is 14 residues long. V was pared by 5 bases and J by 7 bases, with 7 bases of the junction left unmatched. The CDR3 region is CASSPGQGRQPQHF. DNA for the CDR3: TGTGCCAGCAGTCCAGGACAGGGCAGGCAGCCCCAGCATTTT.

The chain is built from TRBV18 and TRBJ2-7; no reliable D call. Germline V lookup: CDR1 KGHSH, CDR2 LQKENI. The germline V and J ends were trimmed by 2 bases and 4 bases, with 9 bases remaining between them. The CDR3 consists of 13 residues. CDR3 loop: CASSPTSSYEQYV. CDR3 coding DNA: TGTGCCAGCTCACCAACTTCGAGTTACGAGCAGTACGTC.

The rearrangement joins TRBV4-1 to TRBJ2-3; possible D gene TRBD2, 5 bases. V dropped 4 bases and J dropped 5 bases, with 13 bases sitting between them. There are 14 residues in the CDR3. Germline lookup yields CDR1 MGHRA and CDR2 YSYEKL. This CDR3 reads CASSPPSEGDTQYF. The CDR3 DNA is TGCGCCAGCAGCCCCCCCTCAGAGGGAGATACGCAGTATTTT.

This rearrangement joins TRBV27 to TRBJ2-4; a weak D match, TRBD1 (6 bases). CDR1 is MNHEY, CDR2 SMNVEV, per germline (reference sequence). Trimming left V 6 bases short and J 5 bases short, with 11 bases between. The CDR3 sequence is 13 residues long. The CDR3 bases are TGTGCCAGCAGGGACAGTGCCGAAAACATTCAGTACTTC. The encoded protein is CASRDSAENIQYF.

This clonotype was seen repeatedly, ten times or more. The chain joins TRBV7-2 to TRBJ2-3; D is tentatively TRBD1 or TRBD2 (5 bases each). V shed 3 bases and J shed 5 bases, with 9 bases lying between them. CDR3 length: 13 amino acids. Germline-derived CDR1 and CDR2 are SGHTA and FQGNSA. CDR3 bases: TGTGCCAGCAGCTTCGGGGCGGGAGATACGCAGTATTTT. Its translation: CASSFGAGDTQYF.

This clonotype was counted a few times. The chain has TRBV7-2 and TRBJ2-3; 7 nucleotides line up with TRBD2. From germline, CDR1 is SGHTA and CDR2 FQGNSA. The CDR3 covers 12 residues. V was pared by 4 bases and J by 10 bases, with 5 bases of the junction left unmatched. The CDR3 coding sequence is TGTGCCAGCAGCTCCGGTGGGGGGGCGCAGTATTTT. This codes for CASSSGGGAQYF.

The chain recombines TRBV7-2 with TRBJ2-2; D may be TRBD2 (6 bases). Germline loops: CDR1 SGHTA, CDR2 FQGNSA. CDR3 length: 16 residues. V was pared by 5 bases and J by 3 bases, with 16 bases between. CDR3 in DNA: TGTGCCAGCAGCCGTATCGGGGGACGGTACACCGGGGAGCTGTTTTTT. It translates to CASSRIGGRYTGELFF.

V is TRBV29-1 and J is TRBJ2-2; D not certain. Germline V lookup: CDR1 SQVTM, CDR2 ANQGSEA. The CDR3 is 12 residues long. V was trimmed by 4 bases and J by 7 bases, leaving 10 bases between them. The CDR3 loop is CSVVASVGELFF. The CDR3 DNA is TGCAGCGTTGTGGCTTCAGTCGGGGAGCTGTTTTTT.

This clonotype was seen repeatedly, ten times or more. For the CDR3, the DNA is TGTGCCAGCAGCGCCGGACTAGAGCTGTACAATGAGCAGTTCTTC. As protein: CASSAGLELYNEQFF. The chain couples TRBV9 to TRBJ2-1; 7 bases match TRBD2. The J segment lost 4 bases and the V segment lost 3 bases, leaving 7 bases of the junction unmatched. The CDR3 loop spans 15 amino acids. The germline gives CDR1 SGDLS, CDR2 YYNGEE.

This clonotype was detected a few times. V and J are TRBV7-2 and TRBJ1-5; D perhaps matches TRBD1 (5 bases). V was trimmed by 5 bases and J by 9 bases, leaving 14 bases between them. The CDR3 is 13 amino acids. Looked up from germline, CDR1 is SGHTA and CDR2 is FQGNSA. CDR3 in amino acids: CASSATGSRPQHF. DNA of the CDR3: TGTGCCAGCAGCGCTACAGGTTCAAGGCCCCAGCATTTT.

This clonotype was seen more than once but under ten times. The V gene is TRBV5-1, the J gene TRBJ2-7; 9 bases match TRBD1. This CDR3 region has 14 residues. CDR1 is SGHRS and CDR2 is YFSETQ in the germline V gene. The J segment lost 3 bases and the V segment lost 4 bases, leaving 5 bases of the junction unmatched. As DNA, the CDR3 is TGCGCCAGCAGCCCCGGGACAGGGCTCTACGAGCAGTACTTC. It specifies CASSPGTGLYEQYF.

The sample holds a few counts of this clonotype. The chain couples TRBV12-3 or TRBV12-4 to TRBJ1-3, with TRBD1 matching over 7 bases. The CDR3 has 17 amino acids. J lost 7 bases, V lost 5 bases, and 17 bases had no gene match. In DNA, the CDR3 is TGTGCCAGCAGTAACCGACAGGGAGGGATCTTCGGGAACACCATATATTTT. Translation: CASSNRQGGIFGNTIYF.